A selection of T cell receptor beta chains follows, all from one sample in a study of T cell repertoires in cytomegalovirus infection. Using its own MiXCR run on the reads, TCRdb lists one record per CDR3 protein. Of roughly 81,000 distinct CDR3 sequences listed, 3.5% to 4.5% are singletons. Sequencing was done on a sample of PBMCs. These TCRs come from a human donor in good health (CMV status not recorded). Some clones in this sample may be carry-over from other donors' samples. Each CDR3 is given with its conserved first and last residue. The order of the fields is J gene, CDR3 length, D gene, V gene, clone size, CDR3 DNA, CDR3 protein. D genes are given only for firm matches. The size field is filled for only some rows; it gives once, few, many or a size class.

j_call: TRBJ1-3; cdr3_length: 16; d_call: .; v_call: TRBV7-2; clone_size: many; cdr3_nt: TGTGCCAGCAGCTTAGCGGGACCGAGCTCTGGAAACACCATATATTTT; cdr3_aa: CASSLAGPSSGNTIYF
j_call: TRBJ2-7; cdr3_length: 16; d_call: TRBD1; v_call: TRBV7-2; clone_size: many; cdr3_nt: TGTGCCAGCAGCTTAGGACGAAGACAGGGCTTGAACGAGCAGTACTTC; cdr3_aa: CASSLGRRQGLNEQYF
j_call: TRBJ2-1; cdr3_length: 13; d_call: .; v_call: TRBV7-2; clone_size: many; cdr3_nt: TGTGCCAGCAGCTTAGGTTTATTCGATGAGCAGTTCTTC; cdr3_aa: CASSLGLFDEQFF
j_call: TRBJ1-1; cdr3_length: 12; d_call: TRBD1; v_call: TRBV6-9; clone_size: many; cdr3_nt: TGTGCCCCCCAGGGGGAACGGACTGAAGCTTTCTTT; cdr3_aa: CAPQGERTEAFF
j_call: TRBJ2-5; cdr3_length: 16; d_call: .; v_call: TRBV5-6; clone_size: many; cdr3_nt: TGTGCCAGCAGTACCTTCGGCCCCTCTATCCAAGAGACCCAGTACTTC; cdr3_aa: CASSTFGPSIQETQYF
j_call: TRBJ1-1; cdr3_length: 14; d_call: .; v_call: TRBV29-1; clone_size: many; cdr3_nt: TGCAGCGTTGAAGGAAGGCAGCTCAACACTGAAGCTTTCTTT; cdr3_aa: CSVEGRQLNTEAFF
j_call: TRBJ1-4; cdr3_length: 13; d_call: .; v_call: TRBV11-2; clone_size: many; cdr3_nt: TGTGCCAGCAGCTTAGTACGGGGGGAAAAACTGTTTTTT; cdr3_aa: CASSLVRGEKLFF
j_call: TRBJ1-2; cdr3_length: 14; d_call: .; v_call: TRBV28; clone_size: many; cdr3_nt: TGTGCCAGCAGACCGGACAGTCGTAACTATGGCTACACCTTC; cdr3_aa: CASRPDSRNYGYTF
j_call: TRBJ1-6; cdr3_length: 15; d_call: .; v_call: TRBV20-1; clone_size: many; cdr3_nt: TGCAGTGCTATCATAGACCAGGTAGCGGGATCACCCCTCCACTTT; cdr3_aa: CSAIIDQVAGSPLHF
j_call: TRBJ1-4; cdr3_length: 14; d_call: TRBD1; v_call: TRBV28; clone_size: many; cdr3_nt: TGTGCCAGCAGTTACAGGGGTTTAGGTGAAAAACTGTTTTTT; cdr3_aa: CASSYRGLGEKLFF
j_call: TRBJ1-1; cdr3_length: 13; d_call: .; v_call: TRBV7-9; clone_size: many; cdr3_nt: TGTGCCAGCAGCCTTACAGTGAGCACTGAAGCTTTCTTT; cdr3_aa: CASSLTVSTEAFF
j_call: TRBJ2-2; cdr3_length: 15; d_call: .; v_call: TRBV7-7; clone_size: many; cdr3_nt: TGTGCCAGCAGCTTAGGGCTCACGAACACCGGGGAGCTGTTTTTT; cdr3_aa: CASSLGLTNTGELFF
j_call: TRBJ1-1; cdr3_length: 15; d_call: .; v_call: TRBV7-2; clone_size: many; cdr3_nt: TGTGCCAGCAGCTTGACGGGCAGGGTGAACACTGAAGCTTTCTTT; cdr3_aa: CASSLTGRVNTEAFF
j_call: TRBJ2-3; cdr3_length: 16; d_call: TRBD2; v_call: TRBV7-8; clone_size: many; cdr3_nt: TGTGCCAGCAGCACACGGACTAGCGGGGGGGCTGATACGCAGTATTTT; cdr3_aa: CASSTRTSGGADTQYF
j_call: TRBJ1-1; cdr3_length: 13; d_call: TRBD1; v_call: TRBV28; clone_size: many; cdr3_nt: TGTGCCAGCAGTTTATCAGGGGGGGCTGAAGCTTTCTTT; cdr3_aa: CASSLSGGAEAFF
j_call: TRBJ1-1; cdr3_length: 16; d_call: .; v_call: TRBV7-6; clone_size: medium-sized; cdr3_nt: TGTGCCAGCAGCTTAGGGCAGGCTCTCGGGGACACTGAAGCTTTCTTT; cdr3_aa: CASSLGQALGDTEAFF
j_call: TRBJ2-7; cdr3_length: 12; d_call: .; v_call: TRBV6-2/TRBV6-3; clone_size: many; cdr3_nt: TGTGCCAGCAGTTACCCAAACTACGAGCAGTACTTC; cdr3_aa: CASSYPNYEQYF
j_call: TRBJ2-1; cdr3_length: 16; d_call: TRBD1; v_call: TRBV28; clone_size: many; cdr3_nt: TGTGCCAGCAGTAGGACAGGGGATTCGTTACGGAATGAGCAGTTCTTC; cdr3_aa: CASSRTGDSLRNEQFF
j_call: TRBJ1-1; cdr3_length: 14; d_call: .; v_call: TRBV7-6; clone_size: many; cdr3_nt: TGTGCCAGCAGCAAAGTAGGTGGGGACACTGAAGCTTTCTTT; cdr3_aa: CASSKVGGDTEAFF
j_call: TRBJ1-1; cdr3_length: 17; d_call: .; v_call: TRBV7-8; clone_size: many; cdr3_nt: TGTGCCAGCACCCCGGGGATCGGGGGAACCATGAACACTGAAGCTTTCTTT; cdr3_aa: CASTPGIGGTMNTEAFF
j_call: TRBJ2-5; cdr3_length: 18; d_call: .; v_call: TRBV7-8; clone_size: many; cdr3_nt: TGTGCCAGCAGCTTAGAGGTCGTGGGTGGCGGCAGGGAAGAGACCCAGTACTTC; cdr3_aa: CASSLEVVGGGREETQYF
j_call: TRBJ2-3; cdr3_length: 15; d_call: TRBD2; v_call: TRBV5-4; clone_size: many; cdr3_nt: TGTGCCAGCAGCGCCGGGACTAGATCCACAGATACGCAGTATTTT; cdr3_aa: CASSAGTRSTDTQYF
j_call: TRBJ1-5; cdr3_length: 14; d_call: .; v_call: TRBV20-1; clone_size: many; cdr3_nt: TGCAGTGCTATCTCCCCGGTGGGCAATCAGCCCCAGCATTTT; cdr3_aa: CSAISPVGNQPQHF
j_call: TRBJ1-2; cdr3_length: 13; d_call: .; v_call: TRBV28; clone_size: many; cdr3_nt: TGTGCCAGCAGTTTGGGCCGGATCTATGGCTACACCTTC; cdr3_aa: CASSLGRIYGYTF
j_call: TRBJ1-5; cdr3_length: 18; d_call: .; v_call: TRBV28; clone_size: many; cdr3_nt: TGTGCCAGCAGTTTTACCGACCCACACCTCTATAGCAATCAGCCCCAGCATTTT; cdr3_aa: CASSFTDPHLYSNQPQHF
j_call: TRBJ2-7; cdr3_length: 17; d_call: .; v_call: TRBV16; clone_size: many; cdr3_nt: TGTGCCAGCAGCCAAGGGGGGCTACAGGGATTAATCTACGAGCAGTACTTC; cdr3_aa: CASSQGGLQGLIYEQYF
j_call: TRBJ2-2; cdr3_length: 15; d_call: TRBD1; v_call: TRBV7-9; clone_size: many; cdr3_nt: TGTGCCAGCAGCAACCGGGACAGCACCACCGGGGAGCTGTTTTTT; cdr3_aa: CASSNRDSTTGELFF
j_call: TRBJ2-2; cdr3_length: 13; d_call: .; v_call: TRBV28; clone_size: many; cdr3_nt: TGTGCCAGCAGTTTATTCGGAACCGGGGAGCTGTTTTTT; cdr3_aa: CASSLFGTGELFF
j_call: TRBJ2-7; cdr3_length: 13; d_call: .; v_call: TRBV6-6; clone_size: .; cdr3_nt: TGTGCCAGCAGTCCAGCAGGGTTAGGCGAGCAGTACTTC; cdr3_aa: CASSPAGLGEQYF
j_call: TRBJ1-2; cdr3_length: 14; d_call: TRBD1; v_call: TRBV4-3; clone_size: many; cdr3_nt: TGCGCCAGCAGCCAAGACAGGGGGAACTATGGCTACACCTTC; cdr3_aa: CASSQDRGNYGYTF
j_call: TRBJ1-5; cdr3_length: 13; d_call: TRBD1; v_call: TRBV10-3; clone_size: many; cdr3_nt: TGTGCCATCAGCGCACAGGGGGATCAGCCCCAGCATTTT; cdr3_aa: CAISAQGDQPQHF
j_call: TRBJ2-4; cdr3_length: 14; d_call: TRBD2; v_call: TRBV28; clone_size: many; cdr3_nt: TGTGCCAGCAGTAGTAGCGGGGTGGAAAACATTCAGTACTTC; cdr3_aa: CASSSSGVENIQYF
j_call: TRBJ1-3; cdr3_length: 14; d_call: .; v_call: TRBV20-1; clone_size: many; cdr3_nt: TGCAGTGCTCGGAGGGGGGGCGCGGGAAACACCATATATTTT; cdr3_aa: CSARRGGAGNTIYF
j_call: TRBJ1-1; cdr3_length: 12; d_call: .; v_call: TRBV19; clone_size: .; cdr3_nt: TGTGCCAGTAGTCCCCAACAGGGAGAGGCTTTCTTT; cdr3_aa: CASSPQQGEAFF
j_call: TRBJ1-3; cdr3_length: 14; d_call: .; v_call: TRBV2; clone_size: many; cdr3_nt: TGTGCCAGGGGAGGAGGGGCGCCCGGAAACACCATATATTTT; cdr3_aa: CARGGGAPGNTIYF
j_call: TRBJ2-7; cdr3_length: 13; d_call: .; v_call: TRBV20-1; clone_size: many; cdr3_nt: TGCAGTGCCCCCGACCTTGAACCCTACGAGCAGTACTTC; cdr3_aa: CSAPDLEPYEQYF
j_call: TRBJ1-1; cdr3_length: 11; d_call: .; v_call: TRBV29-1; clone_size: .; cdr3_nt: TGCAGCGTTGCTCAGGCACTCGAAGCTTTCTTT; cdr3_aa: CSVAQALEAFF
j_call: TRBJ2-4; cdr3_length: 12; d_call: .; v_call: TRBV10-3; clone_size: many; cdr3_nt: TGTGCCATCAGTGGACGTGATAACATTCAGTACTTC; cdr3_aa: CAISGRDNIQYF
j_call: TRBJ1-6; cdr3_length: 14; d_call: .; v_call: TRBV28; clone_size: many; cdr3_nt: TGTGCCAGCAGTATGGCCCGGGATAATTCACCCCTCCACTTT; cdr3_aa: CASSMARDNSPLHF
j_call: TRBJ2-5; cdr3_length: 13; d_call: TRBD2; v_call: TRBV7-8; clone_size: many; cdr3_nt: TGTGCCAGCAGCGGTGGGAGGGCAGAGACCCAGTACTTC; cdr3_aa: CASSGGRAETQYF
j_call: TRBJ1-1; cdr3_length: 12; d_call: .; v_call: TRBV28; clone_size: many; cdr3_nt: TGTGCCAGCACTTTTTTGGGGACTGAAGCTTTCTTT; cdr3_aa: CASTFLGTEAFF
j_call: TRBJ1-4; cdr3_length: 13; d_call: .; v_call: TRBV7-2; clone_size: many; cdr3_nt: TGTGCCAGCAGCTTAGCTGGGGGAGAAAAACTGTTTTTT; cdr3_aa: CASSLAGGEKLFF
j_call: TRBJ1-1; cdr3_length: 13; d_call: .; v_call: TRBV10-3; clone_size: many; cdr3_nt: TGTGCCATCAAAGGCAATACGAACACTGAAGCTTTCTTT; cdr3_aa: CAIKGNTNTEAFF
j_call: TRBJ2-5; cdr3_length: 13; d_call: TRBD1; v_call: TRBV7-2; clone_size: few; cdr3_nt: TGTGCCAGCAGTAACAGGGGACCAGAGACCCAGTACTTC; cdr3_aa: CASSNRGPETQYF
j_call: TRBJ1-5; cdr3_length: 16; d_call: .; v_call: TRBV20-1; clone_size: many; cdr3_nt: TGCAGTGCTAGAGATCGCCGACGCGGGGACGGTCAGCCCCAGCATTTT; cdr3_aa: CSARDRRRGDGQPQHF
j_call: TRBJ1-2; cdr3_length: 14; d_call: .; v_call: TRBV6-2/TRBV6-3; clone_size: many; cdr3_nt: TGTGCCAGCAGTCAGAAGACAGGCATCTATGGCTACACCTTC; cdr3_aa: CASSQKTGIYGYTF
j_call: TRBJ1-5; cdr3_length: 15; d_call: .; v_call: TRBV7-2; clone_size: many; cdr3_nt: TGTGCCAGCAGCTTGAAGTGGACAACCAATCAGCCCCAGCATTTT; cdr3_aa: CASSLKWTTNQPQHF
j_call: TRBJ1-1; cdr3_length: 16; d_call: .; v_call: TRBV4-1; clone_size: many; cdr3_nt: TGCGCCAGCAGCCATCAGACAGGACGAATGAACACTGAAGCTTTCTTT; cdr3_aa: CASSHQTGRMNTEAFF
j_call: TRBJ1-5; cdr3_length: 13; d_call: .; v_call: TRBV6-5; clone_size: many; cdr3_nt: TGTGCCAGCAGTTACAGGGGCAATCAGCCCCAGCATTTT; cdr3_aa: CASSYRGNQPQHF
j_call: TRBJ1-2; cdr3_length: 17; d_call: TRBD1; v_call: TRBV7-2; clone_size: many; cdr3_nt: TGTGCCAGCAGCCCAGGGGGCAGGGGGACTAAAAACTATGGCTACACCTTC; cdr3_aa: CASSPGGRGTKNYGYTF
j_call: TRBJ1-1; cdr3_length: 14; d_call: .; v_call: TRBV7-2; clone_size: many; cdr3_nt: TGTGCCAGCAGCTCCCTCTACAGCGACACTGAAGCTTTCTTT; cdr3_aa: CASSSLYSDTEAFF